This record looks at one TCR beta chain sequence and its context. The antigen remains undetermined. The record originates from a study of OX40 agonist ivuxolimab in advanced cancers. As for the study in general: Previous treatment with anti-PD-1, anti-PD-L1 or anti-CTLA-4 therapy was allowed; over 35% had received some. Study-wide results and caveats: The expanded peripheral T cells' antigen specificity was not determined. The average count of expanded clones was higher among CD8+ T cells than among CD4+. Doses of 0.1 to 3.0 mg/kg were accompanied by clonal expansion of CD4+ and CD8+ blood T cells by week 6.

Produced via immunoSEQ multiplex PCR; TCRdb's table is partial and in-frame only. The sample consists of tens of thousands of clones, around 78% of them appearing once. Germline lookup yields CDR1 ENHRY and CDR2 SYGVKD. The CDR3 consists of 14 residues. The V gene lost 6 bases and the J gene lost 0 bases, with 12 bases spanning the gap. This receptor was obtained from an adult with an advanced solid tumor such as melanoma, head and neck, liver or kidney cancer. The chain combines TRBV10-3 with TRBJ2-7; D is tentatively TRBD1 or TRBD2 (7 bases each). This specimen was CD4+ or CD8+ T cells sorted from blood, taken in a trial of the OX40 agonist ivuxolimab. Here the CDR3 reads CAIRGGGGSYEQYF. As DNA, the CDR3 is TGTGCCATCAGAGGGGGCGGGGGCTCCTACGAGCAGTACTTC.